This T cell receptor beta chain comes out of a study of cytomegalovirus exposure and HLA in healthy donors. Study-wide results and caveats: Apparent HLA restriction characterized most CMV-associated TCR beta chains in a later analysis.

A word on this clone: As yet, its antigen is unknown.

The CDR3 covers 17 residues. Germline V gene data show CDR1 as SGHDT and CDR2 as YYEEEE. V was clipped by 0 bases and J by 7 bases; unmatched bases: 11. With 60 Vbeta and 13 Jbeta primers, the PCR was carried out. Assay used: immunoSEQ multiplex PCR; TCRdb lists only in-frame clones, some missing. Here the sample spans about 90,000 clones, approximately 78% being singletons. There were likely unrecorded immune exposures, though donors were nominally healthy when sampled. This receptor was obtained from a woman aged 40 to 55 in good health and CMV-seropositive. The sequencing input was PBMCs. The chain recombines TRBV5-6 with TRBJ2-1; 9 bases match TRBD2. CDR3 loop: CASSLVLAGGPRNEQFF. The DNA for the CDR3 is TGTGCCAGCAGCTTGGTTTTGGCGGGAGGGCCTCGGAATGAGCAGTTCTTC.